This entry describes one T cell receptor beta chain. The data were produced by immunoSEQ multiplex PCR, yet TCRdb's version contains in-frame clones alone and is incomplete. The sample holds about 170,000 clones; approximately 85% are singletons and the top ten take roughly 2.5%. This sample was taken from a study of blood T cell repertoires in COVID-19. The source of this sequence is a woman of 80 years or more with COVID-19, enrolled during active disease. Input material: peripheral blood.

The CDR3 here is CASRPGAGARTDTQYF. In DNA, the CDR3 is TGCGCCAGCAGGCCCGGGGCGGGGGCGCGCACAGATACGCAGTATTTT. The chain has TRBV10-2 and TRBJ2-3, with D maybe TRBD2 (7 bases). Germline-derived CDR1 and CDR2 are WSHSY and SAAADI. The CDR3 has 16 residues. V lost 6 bases and J 1 base, leaving 17 bases between the germline ends.